A single sample gave rise to the 20 T cell receptor beta chains below, sequenced in a study of vaccination and CD4 T cells after COVID-19. These receptors' targets are unknown. Time point: late sampling 161 to 241 days after vaccination in a few convalescent patients. Treatment in this sample: roughly nine-day PBMC culture with coronavirus spike peptide pools or control peptides (ViraFEST assay). Sequenced with the Oncomine TCR Beta short-read assay was DNA taken from cultured CD4+ T cells. A single record per CDR3 protein comes from TCRdb applying MiXCR to the PCR reads. The sample contains around 15,000 distinct CDR3 sequences, approximately 56% of which appear only once. This sample comprised CD4+ T cells from blood, cultured in vitro, obtained about 7 months after SARS-CoV-2 vaccination. The receptors shown here come from a human donor who had recovered from COVID-19.

This chain joins TRBV7-8 and TRBJ2-7, with 11 bases lining up with TRBD1. The CDR3 has 13 amino acids. The V segment lost 3 bases and the J segment 6 bases; nucleotides outside the gene matches: 1. The germline V gene encodes CDR1 SGHVS and CDR2 FQNEAQ. Here the CDR3 DNA reads TGTGCCAGCAGCTTGGACAGGGGGCTCGAGCAGTACTTC. This sequence encodes CASSLDRGLEQYF.

The chain joins TRBV6-2 or TRBV6-3 to TRBJ1-6; the D gene is possibly TRBD1 (6 bases). Per germline, CDR1 MNHEY and CDR2 SVGEGT. Trimming left V 5 bases short and J 8 bases short, with 16 bases between. The CDR3 totals 15 residues. CDR3 amino acids: CASSPSYREDSPLHF. The CDR3 DNA reads as TGTGCCAGCAGTCCATCATACAGGGAGGATTCACCCCTCCACTTT.

The V call is TRBV27, the J call TRBJ1-1; 12 bases map to TRBD1. Trimming took 4 bases from V and 5 from J; bases not matched to a gene: 8. Germline CDR1 MNHEY, CDR2 SMNVEV (reference sequence). This CDR3 comprises 16 residues. The CDR3: CASSSGTGGGGTEAFF. In DNA form, the CDR3 reads TGTGCCAGCAGTTCCGGGACAGGGGGCGGAGGTACTGAAGCTTTCTTT.

The rearrangement links TRBV29-1 to TRBJ1-2; a weak D match, TRBD1 (5 bases). The germline gives CDR1 SQVTM, CDR2 ANQGSEA. Trimming pared 4 bases from V and 0 bases from J, leaving 18 bases between. The CDR3 runs 16 residues. The CDR3 nucleotides are TGCAGCGTTGCAGGACACCTAAACAAGGCTAACTATGGCTACACCTTC. Protein product: CSVAGHLNKANYGYTF.

This clonotype was detected only a few times. V is TRBV7-3 and J is TRBJ1-1, with a possible D match to TRBD1 (5 bases). Germline V gives CDR1 SGHTA, CDR2 FQGTGA. Trimming took off 8 bases at V and 5 bases at J, with 18 bases between the two ends. The CDR3 totals 14 residues. The DNA of the CDR3 is TGTGCCAGCTCCGCGGGGGGAGGATGGACTGAAGCTTTCTTT. This encodes CASSAGGGWTEAFF.

The chain is built from TRBV6-1 and TRBJ2-5; no firm D call. The ends were cut back, 6 bases at V and 0 bases at J, with 8 bases in the middle. Germline V gene data show CDR1 as MNHNS and CDR2 as SASEGT. CDR3 length: 13 amino acids. CDR3 loop: CASRMDDQETQYF. Here the CDR3 DNA reads TGTGCCAGCAGAATGGACGACCAAGAGACCCAGTACTTC.

This clonotype was recorded only once. The rearrangement uses TRBV20-1 and TRBJ1-6; possibly TRBD1 for D (5 bases). Germline V gives CDR1 DFQATT, CDR2 SNEGSKA (reference sequence). V lost 4 bases and J 8 bases, leaving 18 bases between the germline ends. The CDR3 sequence is 15 residues long. CDR3 protein: CSATKGRADDSPLHF. CDR3 sequence (DNA): TGCAGTGCTACCAAGGGCAGGGCCGATGATTCACCCCTCCACTTT.

This clonotype was observed a handful of times. The chain is built from TRBV20-1 and TRBJ1-1; no firm D call. Germline CDR1 reads DFQATT; CDR2 reads SNEGSKA (reference sequence). Deletions cut 0 bases from V and 7 bases from J, with 3 bases between. The CDR3 has 10 residues. The CDR3 protein is CSARDLEAFF. CDR3 nucleotides: TGCAGTGCTAGAGACCTTGAAGCTTTCTTT.

This clonotype has a single count. The chain employs TRBV10-3 and TRBJ2-7; D is undetermined. V was shortened by 1 base and J by 3 bases, with 4 bases between the two germline ends. There are 12 residues in the CDR3. From germline, CDR1 is ENHRY and CDR2 SYGVKD. DNA of the CDR3: TGTGCCATCAGTGAGTTCCTCTACGAGCAGTACTTC. Its translation is CAISEFLYEQYF.

The chain couples TRBV6-4 to TRBJ2-3; 11 bases are shared with TRBD2. The CDR3 is made up of 17 amino acids. J gave up 0 bases and V 5 bases, and 7 bases lay outside the gene matches. CDR1 is MRHNA and CDR2 is SNTAGT in the germline V gene. CDR3 region: CASSLTSSGRSTDTQYF. CDR3 nucleotide sequence: TGTGCCAGCAGTTTAACCTCTAGCGGGAGGAGCACAGATACGCAGTATTTT.

The count of this clonotype is one. V usage is TRBV19 and J usage is TRBJ1-5; 8 bases match TRBD1. CDR1 is LNHDA and CDR2 is SQIVND in the germline V gene (reference sequence). Trimming cost V 4 bases and J 5 bases; bases outside gene matches: 7. CDR3 length: 15 amino acids. The CDR3 region has the DNA TGTGCCAGTAGTACCGACAGGGGAACTGATCAGCCCCAGCATTTT. Translating it yields CASSTDRGTDQPQHF.

The chain combines TRBV19 with TRBJ1-1, with no clear D. Germline V CDR1 and CDR2: LNHDA, SQIVND (reference sequence). V lost 2 bases and J lost 0, with 4 bases in between. The CDR3 length is 13 residues. This CDR3 is CASSITLNTEAFF. DNA for the CDR3: TGTGCCAGTAGTATAACCCTGAACACTGAAGCTTTCTTT.

The J gene is TRBJ1-1, the V gene TRBV20-1; D unclear. Germline CDR1 reads DFQATT; CDR2 reads SNEGSKA (reference sequence). V was shortened by 4 bases and J by 5 bases, with 17 bases between the two germline ends. The CDR3 has 14 amino acids. The CDR3 region is CSATLGGVITEAFF. The CDR3 DNA reads TGCAGTGCTACCCTGGGCGGGGTGATTACTGAAGCTTTCTTT.

The CDR3 sequence: CSARPSTGSGPDTQYF. CDR3 DNA sequence: TGCAGTGCTAGACCGTCGACAGGGAGTGGGCCAGATACGCAGTATTTT. V usage is TRBV20-1 and J usage is TRBJ2-3; 7 bases line up with TRBD1. The CDR3 length is 16 residues. Germline V lookup: CDR1 DFQATT, CDR2 SNEGSKA (reference sequence). J was trimmed by 4 bases and V by 2 bases; bases with no gene match: 12.

The V call is TRBV7-2, the J call TRBJ1-6; 11 bases line up with TRBD1. Germline V CDR1 and CDR2: SGHTA, FQGNSA. V was pared by 0 bases and J by 6 bases, with 4 bases of the junction left unmatched. This CDR3 contains 17 residues. CDR3: CASSLAWTGGGNSPLHF. The CDR3 DNA reads TGTGCCAGCAGCTTAGCCTGGACAGGGGGCGGTAATTCACCCCTCCACTTT.

The rearrangement uses TRBV27 and TRBJ2-7; tentative D call: TRBD1 (6 bases). Germline CDR1 and CDR2: MNHEY and SMNVEV (reference sequence). This CDR3 comprises 13 residues. Trimming cost V 6 bases and J 9 bases, with 18 bases left between them. The DNA for the CDR3 is TGTGCCAGCAGACCGGGACAAGGGCTTAGGCAGTACTTC. Residues: CASRPGQGLRQYF.

The V and J genes are TRBV29-1 and TRBJ1-1, with a tentative D call TRBD1 (5 bases). The ends were cut back, 5 bases at V and 3 bases at J, with 10 bases in the middle. The CDR3 loop spans 12 amino acids. CDR1 is SQVTM and CDR2 is ANQGSEA in the germline V gene. The CDR3 nucleotides read TGCAGCGTTTTGGGGGACTACACTGAAGCTTTCTTT. It yields the protein CSVLGDYTEAFF.

This chain links TRBV4-3 with TRBJ2-7; 11 nucleotides line up with TRBD2. Germline lookup yields CDR1 LGHNA and CDR2 YSLEER. The length of the CDR3 is 15 residues. Trimming removed 4 bases from V and 3 bases from J; junction bases left unmatched: 5. The CDR3 sequence: CASSPELAGVYEQYF. In nucleotides, the CDR3 is TGCGCCAGCAGCCCCGAACTAGCGGGAGTCTACGAGCAGTACTTC.

The chain links TRBV7-2 to TRBJ1-6; 7 bases map to TRBD1. The V segment lost 1 base and the J segment 7 bases; nucleotides outside the gene matches: 1. The germline gives CDR1 SGHTA, CDR2 FQGNSA. The CDR3 is made up of 14 amino acids. For the CDR3, the DNA is TGTGCCAGCAGCTTAGAGGGACAGAATTCACCCCTCCACTTT. Translating gives CASSLEGQNSPLHF.

This chain uses TRBV6-5 with TRBJ1-1; D may be TRBD1 (5 bases). Germline V gene sequence: CDR1 MNHEY, CDR2 SVGAGI. This CDR3 contains 14 residues. V was shortened by 4 bases and J by 1 base, with 10 bases between the two germline ends. This CDR3 is CASSSDIPNTEAFF. The CDR3 DNA reads as TGTGCCAGCAGTTCGGACATCCCGAACACTGAAGCTTTCTTT.